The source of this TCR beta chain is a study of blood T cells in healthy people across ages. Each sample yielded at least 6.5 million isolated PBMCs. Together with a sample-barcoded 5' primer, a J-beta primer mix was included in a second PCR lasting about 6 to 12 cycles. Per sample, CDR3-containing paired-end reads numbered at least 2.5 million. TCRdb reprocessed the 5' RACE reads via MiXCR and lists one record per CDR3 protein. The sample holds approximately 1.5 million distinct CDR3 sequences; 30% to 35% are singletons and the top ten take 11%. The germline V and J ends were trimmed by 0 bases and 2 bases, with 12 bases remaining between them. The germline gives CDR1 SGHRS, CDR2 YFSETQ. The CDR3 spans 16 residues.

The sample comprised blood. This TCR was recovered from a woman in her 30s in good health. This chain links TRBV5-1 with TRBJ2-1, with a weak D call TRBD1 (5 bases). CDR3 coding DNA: TGCGCCAGCAGCTTGGCGGCAGGGCAGCCCTACAATGAGCAGTTCTTC. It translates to CASSLAAGQPYNEQFF.